This T cell receptor beta chain stems from a study of CD8 T cells in ankylosing spondylitis. Study observations and caveats: Peripheral blood held disease-linked clones only at relatively low frequency, and these were CD8+. Researchers reportedly found disease-linked clones significantly enriched in matched ankylosing spondylitis synovial fluid. A TCR beta motif made of eight highly homologous variants seemed typical of ankylosing spondylitis blood. Reports of some motif variants in reactive arthritis synovial fluid and blood predate this one.

Germline CDR1 is ENHRY and CDR2 is SYGVKD. J lost 5 bases, V lost 9 bases, and 9 bases had no gene match. This CDR3 comprises 14 residues. TCRdb redid the calling of the 5' RACE reads with MiXCR, one entry per CDR3 protein. Among about 800,000 distinct CDR3 sequences listed, 10% to 15% were seen once. With respect to this clonotype: Its antigen is undetermined.

Sequenced material: blood, either unsorted or a sorted T cell fraction (not recorded which). The rearrangement joins TRBV10-3 to TRBJ2-7; 11 bases are a match to TRBD2. This TCR derives from a male donor with ankylosing spondylitis. CDR3 sequence: CAISLAGEFNEQYF. The CDR3, as DNA: TGTGCCATATCACTAGCGGGAGAATTCAACGAGCAGTACTTC.